This TCR beta chain was recorded in a study of response to subunit inactivated influenza vaccine. This CDR3 is built from 13 residues. V lost 0 bases, J lost 4 bases, and 5 bases lay in between. Germline-derived CDR1 and CDR2 are SGHAT and FQNNGV. General study points: The authors suggested that few new T cells are recruited per seasonal influenza vaccination.

Via MiXCR, TCRdb re-called the RT-PCR reads, giving one row per CDR3 protein. The sample records 400,000 to 550,000 distinct CDR3 sequences, around 25% being singletons. Of note for this clonotype: The antigen is not known. A much larger clone differs from this one at a single base, so this may be a read error.

The V and J genes are TRBV11-2 and TRBJ2-3; no firm D call. This clonotype was obtained from a man in his fifties who received an inactivated influenza vaccine. The starting material was CD4+ T cells sorted from PBMCs, obtained 4 to 6 days after vaccination. CDR3 sequence reads: CASSLERSDTQYF. CDR3 sequence (DNA): TGTGCCAGCAGCTTAGAGAGGTCAGATACGCAGTATTTT.